In its sample, the clone carrying this T cell receptor (beta chain) was seen many times. In a library made to pick up alpha chains, this beta chain is a stray read with a size that means little. This sample is part of a study of spatial heterogeneity in lung cancer. Study at large: In the raw reads, each unique TCR and UMI combination was present more than ten times on average.

MiXCR, applied by TCRdb to the 5' RACE reads, yields one record per CDR3 protein. This table holds about 13,000 distinct CDR3 sequences, about 5.1% found once. The sample's time point: sample taken at primary tumor resection. Without sorting, whole RNA was sequenced from tumor, nontumor lung or frozen PBMC. Germline loops: CDR1 KGHDR, CDR2 SFDVKD. The CDR3 loop spans 16 amino acids. V lost 3 bases and J lost 7; bases outside the gene matches: 9. V gene TRBV24-1 combines with J gene TRBJ2-1; 9 bases map to TRBD1. Sample: lung tumor tissue, taken at surgery. The origin of this receptor is a human donor with early-stage non-small cell lung cancer. CDR3 sequence reads: CATSDNRGRSLNEQFF. In DNA form, the CDR3 reads TGTGCCACCAGTGATAACAGGGGGCGGTCCCTGAATGAGCAGTTCTTC.